Shown below are 28 T cell receptor beta chains from a single sample sequenced in a study of control samples from healthy donors and cancer patients (dated by TCRdb to the early 2020s). Library method: the immunoSEQ multiplex PCR assay. TCRdb holds this immuneACCESS table with in-frame rearrangements only. Some clones are missing; in checked studies, unresolved V genes explain under half, and the rest has no known cause. The sample table lists just under 100,000 clones, roughly 93% of them with a count of one. Approximately 8% of the sample is in the top ten clones. The sample was blood. These receptors were collected from a man between 18 and 35 years old in good health.

This chain joins TRBV20-1 and TRBJ1-2, with TRBD1 matching 7 bases. Trimming at V came to 3 bases and at J to 4 bases, leaving 14 bases not matched to a gene. CDR1 and CDR2 (germline): DFQATT, SNEGSKA (reference sequence). This CDR3 is built from 16 residues. In nucleotides, the CDR3 is TGCAGTGCTAGTCTAGGGACAGCCAAAAACCTCTATGGCTACACCTTC. It translates to CSASLGTAKNLYGYTF.

V is TRBV6-4 and J is TRBJ1-2; TRBD1 aligns across 9 bases. Trimming removed 6 bases from V and 7 bases from J; junction bases left unmatched: 6. Germline V gene lookup returns CDR1 MRHNA and CDR2 SNTAGT. This CDR3 has 13 residues. CDR3 sequence reads: CASRAGTGLGYTF. The CDR3 nucleotides are TGTGCCAGCAGAGCCGGGACAGGGCTTGGCTACACCTTC.

The V and J genes are TRBV9 and TRBJ1-2, with D possibly being TRBD1 (6 bases). Between the trimmed V and J ends, which lost 3 bases and 2 bases, there was a span of 11 bases. Germline CDR1 SGDLS, CDR2 YYNGEE. The CDR3 runs 14 residues. The CDR3 is CASSEGGHNYGYTF. In nucleotides, the CDR3 is TGTGCCAGCAGCGAGGGGGGGCACAACTATGGCTACACCTTC.

This chain uses TRBV27 with TRBJ1-4, with 8 bases lining up with TRBD1. This CDR3 is 17 amino acids long. Germline CDR1 and CDR2: MNHEY and SMNVEV (reference sequence). V dropped 1 base and J dropped 8; count of bases not matched to a gene: 12. The CDR3 DNA is TGTGCCAGCAGTTTATGGCGGGGACAGGCGACCTCCGAAAAACTGTTTTTT. Translation gives CASSLWRGQATSEKLFF. The whole variable domain, filled in from reference TRBV27 and TRBJ1-4, reads EAQVTQNPRYLITVTGKKLTVTCSQNMNHEYMSWYRQDPGLGLRQIYYSMNVEVTDKGDVPEGYKVSRKEKRNFPLILESPSPNQTSLYFCASSLWRGQATSEKLFFGSGTQLSVL.

This clone appeared a few times. The chain couples TRBV5-1 to TRBJ1-1, with D perhaps TRBD1 (5 bases). Germline V lookup: CDR1 SGHRS, CDR2 YFSETQ. Trimming took off 4 bases at V and 0 bases at J, with 28 bases between the two ends. The CDR3 runs to 20 residues. CDR3 region: CASSRGGSSTRGALNTEAFF. Written as DNA, the CDR3 is TGCGCCAGCAGCCGGGGCGGGTCGTCAACCCGAGGAGCTCTGAACACTGAAGCTTTCTTT.

In its sample, this clone was seen a few times. This chain links TRBV19 with TRBJ2-6; 9 bases are shared with TRBD1. Germline V gene sequence: CDR1 LNHDA, CDR2 SQIVND (reference sequence). The CDR3 sequence is 16 residues long. The ends lost 10 bases at V and 0 bases at J; junction bases unmatched: 7. CDR3 protein: CATGTGRLSGANVLTF. CDR3 coding DNA: TGTGCCACCGGGACAGGGAGACTCTCTGGGGCCAACGTCCTGACTTTC.

The chain couples TRBV5-8 to TRBJ1-3; TRBD1 aligns across 7 bases. This CDR3 has 15 residues. V lost 4 bases, J lost 0 bases, and 4 bases stayed unmatched. Germline CDR1 reads SGHTS; CDR2 reads YDEGEE. CDR3 nucleotide sequence: TGTGCCAGCAGCCGGGACAGTCACTCTGGAAACACCATATATTTT. It translates to CASSRDSHSGNTIYF.

The V and J genes are TRBV7-9 and TRBJ1-6; 7 bases are a match to TRBD1. Germline V gene data show CDR1 as SEHNR and CDR2 as FQNEAQ (reference sequence). The ends lost 1 base at V and 9 bases at J; junction bases unmatched: 12. This CDR3 region has 17 residues. CDR3 loop: CASSLGQGRDERSPLHF. CDR3 DNA sequence: TGTGCCAGCAGCTTAGGACAGGGTCGCGACGAACGTTCACCCCTCCACTTT.

V and J are TRBV25-1 and TRBJ2-2; 8 positions match TRBD1. Germline V CDR1 and CDR2: MGHDK, SYGVNS. This CDR3 is 13 amino acids long. With V trimmed by 11 bases and J by 1 base, 3 bases remained unmatched. This chain's CDR3 is CAPGQENTGELFF. As DNA, the CDR3 is TGTGCCCCGGGACAGGAGAACACCGGGGAGCTGTTTTTT.

The chain joins TRBV27 to TRBJ1-4, with 7 bases fitting TRBD1. Trimming at V came to 6 bases and at J to 1 base, leaving 2 bases not matched to a gene. CDR1 is MNHEY, CDR2 SMNVEV, per germline (reference sequence). The length of the CDR3 is 14 residues. CDR3 nucleotide sequence: TGTGCCAGCAGACAGGGGATAACTAATGAAAAACTGTTTTTT. Its protein product is CASRQGITNEKLFF.

This clone came up once. The chain joins TRBV29-1 to TRBJ2-1; TRBD2 agrees at 8 bases. The trim removed 4 bases at V and 4 bases at J, leaving 9 bases unmatched. The CDR3 has 15 residues. Germline V gene lookup returns CDR1 SQVTM and CDR2 ANQGSEA. This chain's CDR3 is CSVGGRSGNYNEQFF. DNA of the CDR3: TGCAGCGTTGGAGGTCGTAGCGGGAATTACAATGAGCAGTTCTTC.

The chain recombines TRBV5-5 with TRBJ2-7; D may be TRBD1 (6 bases). The V end was cut by 0 bases, the J end by 2 bases, with 12 bases between. From germline, CDR1 is SGHKS and CDR2 YYEKEE (reference sequence). There are 15 residues in the CDR3. In nucleotides, the CDR3 is TGTGCCAGCAGCTTGGAACCAGGGGCTCCCTACGAGCAGTACTTC. It is translated as CASSLEPGAPYEQYF.

This clone is a singleton in its sample. The chain carries TRBV19 and TRBJ2-5; TRBD2 matches 7 bases. The V segment lost 7 bases and the J segment 2 bases; nucleotides outside the gene matches: 7. This CDR3 is 14 amino acids long. Germline assignment: CDR1 LNHDA and CDR2 SQIVND (reference sequence). CDR3 sequence reads: CASMAGAGQETQYF. The DNA for the CDR3 is TGTGCCAGTATGGCGGGAGCGGGGCAAGAGACCCAGTACTTC.

This clone was seen once. The gene calls are TRBV19 and TRBJ2-7; no firm D call. Germline lookup yields CDR1 LNHDA and CDR2 SQIVND (reference sequence). The ends were cut back, 8 bases at V and 4 bases at J, with 21 bases in the middle. The CDR3 is 15 amino acids. The CDR3 nucleotides read TGTGCCAGTCAGAAAGGCCGGAGCCGTGTATACGAGCAGTACTTC. Residues: CASQKGRSRVYEQYF.

A remark on this clone: One end of the junction fails to match germline, which may point to a read error. V is TRBV27 and J is TRBJ2-1, with D perhaps being TRBD1 or TRBD2 (5 bases each). The CDR3 has 17 residues. Germline CDR1 and CDR2: MNHEY and SMNVEV (reference sequence). The CDR3 DNA is TGTGCCAGCAGTCAAAGGGCCGGGACCACTTCCTCCAATGAGCAGTTCTTC. It is translated as CASSQRAGTTSSNEQFF.

V is TRBV4-2 and J is TRBJ1-2; tentative D call: TRBD1 (5 bases). The germline V and J ends were trimmed by 4 bases and 1 base, with 10 bases remaining between them. The CDR3 covers 14 residues. Germline V lookup: CDR1 LGHNA, CDR2 YNFKEQ. The CDR3 DNA reads TGTGCCAGCAGCCCATCAGGGCTTAACTATGGCTACACCTTC. This encodes CASSPSGLNYGYTF.

V is TRBV6-5 and J is TRBJ1-4; 8 positions match TRBD1. This CDR3 region has 14 residues. The trim removed 6 bases at V and 12 bases at J, leaving 12 bases unmatched. The germline CDR1 and CDR2 sequences are MNHEY and SVGAGI. CDR3 protein: CASRGQGSQRELFF. The CDR3 bases are TGTGCCAGCAGAGGACAGGGCTCCCAGCGGGAACTGTTTTTT.

The chain uses TRBV4-3 and TRBJ2-2; 11 nucleotides agree with TRBD2. Germline lookup yields CDR1 LGHNA and CDR2 YSLEER. V shed 0 bases and J 0 bases; nucleotides not matched to a gene: 9. CDR3 length: 20 residues. The CDR3 sequence: CASSQDIVTSGITNTGELFF. The CDR3 DNA is TGCGCCAGCAGCCAAGATATCGTGACTAGCGGGATAACGAACACCGGGGAGCTGTTTTTT.

The chain joins TRBV5-1 to TRBJ1-1, with a weak D call TRBD1 (6 bases). This CDR3 has 15 residues. V was clipped by 4 bases and J by 4 bases, with 17 bases between them. The germline gives CDR1 SGHRS, CDR2 YFSETQ. The CDR3 sequence: CASSPTGQQATEAFF. Written as DNA, the CDR3 is TGCGCCAGCAGCCCCACCGGACAGCAAGCCACTGAAGCTTTCTTT.

The CDR3 protein is CASSPEPGGPYEQYF. CDR3 DNA: TGTGCCAGCAGCCCAGAACCCGGGGGGCCCTACGAGCAGTACTTC. The chain employs TRBV7-6 and TRBJ2-7; weak D call: TRBD2 (7 bases). This CDR3 comprises 15 residues. V lost 5 bases, J lost 2 bases, and 16 bases lay in between. Looked up from germline, CDR1 is SGHVS and CDR2 is FNYEAQ.

J is TRBJ1-5 and V is TRBV25-1; D perhaps matches TRBD1 (6 bases). The CDR3 has 15 amino acids. The V gene's germline CDR1 is MGHDK and CDR2 SYGVNS. The V gene lost 1 base and the J gene lost 4 bases, with 11 bases spanning the gap. CDR3 nucleotide sequence: TGTGCCAGCAGTGAATCGGGGACACCTAATCAGCCCCAGCATTTT. Translation: CASSESGTPNQPQHF.

With respect to this clone: At one of its ends the junction is not consistent with the germline gene, which may arise from a read error. The chain couples TRBV3-1 (or the pseudogene TRBV3-2) to TRBJ1-2; 7 nucleotides agree with TRBD1. The CDR3 sequence is 14 residues long. Germline V gene sequence: CDR1 LGHDT, CDR2 YNNKEL (reference sequence). Here the CDR3 reads CASSSGQVPTYQPF. CDR3 coding DNA: TGTGCCAGCAGCAGCGGACAGGTCCCAACCTACCAACCTTTC.

This chain links TRBV5-1 with TRBJ2-1, with D possibly TRBD2 on 6 matching bases. Between the trimmed V and J ends, which lost 4 bases and 6 bases, there was a span of 23 bases. This CDR3 is built from 17 residues. CDR1 SGHRS and CDR2 YFSETQ come from the germline V gene. The CDR3 loop is CASSPVGGEGWTNEQFF. In nucleotides, the CDR3 is TGCGCCAGCAGCCCGGTCGGCGGGGAAGGATGGACCAATGAGCAGTTCTTC.

This chain joins TRBV14 and TRBJ2-2; TRBD2 agrees at 7 bases. CDR3 length: 16 amino acids. Germline V gene data show CDR1 as SGHDN and CDR2 as FVKESK. V lost 1 base, J lost 3 bases, and 5 bases stayed unmatched. DNA for the CDR3: TGTGCCAGCAGCCAAGGGCTAGGACTAGACACCGGGGAGCTGTTTTTT. As protein: CASSQGLGLDTGELFF.

The chain combines TRBV12-3 or TRBV12-4 with TRBJ1-2, with TRBD1 as a possible D gene (5 bases). The V and J ends lost 7 bases and 4 bases respectively, with 13 bases between them. The CDR3 is 13 residues long. The CDR3 nucleotides read TGTGCCAGCACCATGGGGGGACTCTATGGCTACACCTTC. This sequence encodes CASTMGGLYGYTF.

The chain couples TRBV7-9 to TRBJ2-1; 9 nucleotides line up with TRBD2. Looked up from germline, CDR1 is SEHNR and CDR2 is FQNEAQ (reference sequence). This CDR3 has 15 amino acids. With V trimmed by 1 base and J by 10 bases, 8 bases remained unmatched. DNA of the CDR3: TGTGCCAGCAGCTTAGTGGCGGGAGGGCCAGCCGAGCAGTTCTTC. It encodes CASSLVAGGPAEQFF.

The V and J genes are TRBV5-4 and TRBJ2-1; D ambiguous. V was clipped by 7 bases and J by 8 bases, with 13 bases between them. CDR1 is SGHNT, CDR2 YYREEE, per germline (reference sequence). The CDR3 is 12 amino acids. Here the CDR3 reads CASGSVADEQFF. The CDR3, as DNA: TGTGCCAGCGGCTCCGTTGCGGATGAGCAGTTCTTC. Looking up the rest from reference TRBV5-4 and TRBJ2-1 gives the full variable domain: ETGVTQSPTHLIKTRGQQVTLRCSSQSGHNTVSWYQQALGQGPQFIFQYYREEENGRGNFPPRFSGLQFPNYSSELNVNALELDDSALYLCASGSVADEQFFGPGTRLTVL.

The chain uses TRBV5-1 and TRBJ1-1, with D perhaps TRBD1 (6 bases). The CDR3 extends over 16 amino acids. Trimming pared 0 bases from V and 1 base from J, leaving 13 bases between. The germline gives CDR1 SGHRS, CDR2 YFSETQ. DNA for the CDR3: TGCGCCAGCAGCTTGGCCGGACAGCCAAGGAACACTGAAGCTTTCTTT. Translated, it gives CASSLAGQPRNTEAFF.